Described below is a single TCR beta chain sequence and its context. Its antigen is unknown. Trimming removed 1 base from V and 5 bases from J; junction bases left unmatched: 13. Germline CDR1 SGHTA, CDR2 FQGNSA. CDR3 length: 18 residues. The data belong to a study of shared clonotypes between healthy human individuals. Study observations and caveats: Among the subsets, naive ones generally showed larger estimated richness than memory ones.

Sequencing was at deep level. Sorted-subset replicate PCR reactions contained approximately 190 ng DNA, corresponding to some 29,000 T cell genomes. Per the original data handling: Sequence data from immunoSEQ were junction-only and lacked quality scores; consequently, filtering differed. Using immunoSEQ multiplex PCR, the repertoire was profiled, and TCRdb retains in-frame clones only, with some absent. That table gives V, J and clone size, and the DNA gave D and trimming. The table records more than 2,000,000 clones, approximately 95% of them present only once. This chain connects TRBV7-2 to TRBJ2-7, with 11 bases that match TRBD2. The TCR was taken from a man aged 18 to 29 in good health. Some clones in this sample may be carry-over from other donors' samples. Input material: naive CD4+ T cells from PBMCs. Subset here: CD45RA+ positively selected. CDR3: CASSLGLPLSGRVDEQYF. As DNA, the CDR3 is TGTGCCAGCAGCTTAGGGTTGCCCCTTAGCGGGAGGGTCGACGAGCAGTACTTC.